This T cell receptor (beta chain) was profiled in a study of T cells in Graves' hyperthyroidism and ophthalmopathy. Study-level findings and limits: Patients with ophthalmopathy were separated from those with stable hyperthyroidism by a 13 V-J model. Within blood appeared most thyroid clonotypes that had expanded above 0.001.

PBMCs were sourced from 9 to 10 ml fresh peripheral blood. Trimming removed 2 bases from V and 5 bases from J; junction bases left unmatched: 13. CDR1 and CDR2 from the germline V gene are SGHTA and FQGNSA. The CDR3 length is 18 residues. Of note for this clonotype: The antigen is not known.

The TCR beta CDR3 regions underwent amplification using RNA transcripts as the source. Carried out on the TCR CDR3, a first-round RT-PCR used the HTBI primer set. TCRdb redid the calling of the multiplex PCR reads with MiXCR, one entry per CDR3 protein. The sample has some 600,000 distinct CDR3 sequences; about 15% are singletons. The rearrangement uses TRBV7-2 and TRBJ2-2, with TRBD2 identical over 8 bases. The TCR comes from a woman aged 25 to 45 with Graves' hyperthyroidism that later progressed to Graves' ophthalmopathy. The specimen sequenced was blood. Here the CDR3 DNA reads TGTGCCAGCAGCTTATTTTTGACGGGAGGGGGTTCGACCGGGGAGCTGTTTTTT. It specifies CASSLFLTGGGSTGELFF.